This T cell receptor (beta chain) derives from a study of blood T cell repertoires in COVID-19. The authors' processing: Nucleated cell counts were estimated from reference gene primer amplification. Generated by immunoSEQ multiplex PCR, the TCRdb table keeps only in-frame clones and is missing some. V, J and clone size derive from that table, while D and trimming were established from the DNA sequence. The table includes around 150,000 clones, approximately 82% detected once. Source material: peripheral blood. This TCR was sampled from a woman in her thirties or forties with COVID-19, enrolled during active disease.

The CDR3 reads CSVEPGSGGYTF. The CDR3 coding sequence is TGCAGCGTTGAGCCGGGATCGGGTGGCTACACCTTC. This chain joins TRBV29-1 and TRBJ1-2; D is unclear. Germline CDR1 SQVTM, CDR2 ANQGSEA. This CDR3 contains 12 residues. Trimming removed 3 bases from V and 7 bases from J, with 12 bases in between.